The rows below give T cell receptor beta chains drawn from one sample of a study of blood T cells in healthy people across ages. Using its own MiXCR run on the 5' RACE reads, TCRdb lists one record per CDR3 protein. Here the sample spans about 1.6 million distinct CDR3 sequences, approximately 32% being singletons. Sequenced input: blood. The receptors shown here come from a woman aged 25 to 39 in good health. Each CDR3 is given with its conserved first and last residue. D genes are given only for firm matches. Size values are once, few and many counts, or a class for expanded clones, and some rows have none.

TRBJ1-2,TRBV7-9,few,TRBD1,TGTGCCAGCAGCGGGGACAGGGGGCGCGGTGGCTACACCTTC,CASSGDRGRGGYTF
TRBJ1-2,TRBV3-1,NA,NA,TGTGCCAGCAGCCAAGGGGGGGGCAGCGGTGGCTACACCTTC,CASSQGGGSGGYTF
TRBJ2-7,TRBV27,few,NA,TGTGCCAGCAGTTTTGGGTTTATAGGGCGCGGATTCTACGAGCAGTACTTC,CASSFGFIGRGFYEQYF
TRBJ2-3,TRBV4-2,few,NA,TGTGCCAGCAGCCAAGATAGAAAAGATACGCAGTATTTT,CASSQDRKDTQYF
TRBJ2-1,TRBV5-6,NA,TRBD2,TGTGCCAGCAGCCTGCGGGGGGGCAAAAAGAATGAGCAGTTCTTC,CASSLRGGKKNEQFF
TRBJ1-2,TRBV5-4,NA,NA,TGTGCCAGCAGCTCAAAGGGGGACTATGGCTACACCTTC,CASSSKGDYGYTF
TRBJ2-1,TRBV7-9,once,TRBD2,TGTGCCAGCAACGTGGGACTAGCGGGAGGGAATGAGCAGTTCTTC,CASNVGLAGGNEQFF
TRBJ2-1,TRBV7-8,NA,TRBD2,TGTGCCAGCAGCCCCAACTCGGCTAGCGGTTCCTACAATGAGCAGTTCTTC,CASSPNSASGSYNEQFF
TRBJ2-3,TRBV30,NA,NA,TGTGCCTGGAGTTATTCACTCACAGGGAGAACAGATACGCAGTATTTT,CAWSYSLTGRTDTQYF
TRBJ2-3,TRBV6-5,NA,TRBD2,TGTGCCAGCAGTTACAGACTAGCGGGGGATACGCAGTATTTT,CASSYRLAGDTQYF
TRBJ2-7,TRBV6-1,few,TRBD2,TGTGCCAGCAGAGAAGGTACTAGCGGGAGCAGCGAGCAGTACTTC,CASREGTSGSSEQYF
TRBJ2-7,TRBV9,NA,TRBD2,TGTGCCAGCAGCCCCCGGGGTAGCGGGAGGGGTTCCTACGAGCAGTACTTC,CASSPRGSGRGSYEQYF
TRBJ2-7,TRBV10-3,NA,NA,TGTGCCATCAGGGAGTCGTCCCTATACGAGCAGTACTTC,CAIRESSLYEQYF
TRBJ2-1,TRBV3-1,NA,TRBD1,TGTGCCAGCAGCCACCCGGGACAGGGTTCCTACAATGAGCAGTTCTTC,CASSHPGQGSYNEQFF
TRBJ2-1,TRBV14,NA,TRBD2,TGTGCCAGCAGCAAAGGACGAGCGGGAGGGTACAATGAGCAGTTCTTC,CASSKGRAGGYNEQFF
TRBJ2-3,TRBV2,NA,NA,TGTGCCAGCAGTCCCGGGCCCGGGAGCGCAGATACGCAGTATTTT,CASSPGPGSADTQYF
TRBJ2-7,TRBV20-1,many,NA,TGCAGTGCTCTTGGGGGGACCTCCTACGAGCAGTACTTC,CSALGGTSYEQYF
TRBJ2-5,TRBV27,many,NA,TGTGCCAGCAGTTTATCGGTCTCGGGCCAGGAGACCCAGTACTTC,CASSLSVSGQETQYF
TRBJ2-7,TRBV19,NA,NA,TGTGCCAGTAGTAAATCAGGGATGTCGTACGAGCAGTACTTC,CASSKSGMSYEQYF
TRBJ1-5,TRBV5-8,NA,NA,TGTGCCAGCAGCTTGGAGGTATTCAATCAGCCCCAGCATTTT,CASSLEVFNQPQHF
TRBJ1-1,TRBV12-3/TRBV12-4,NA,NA,TGTGCCAGTTTGAGCGGGGTGAGGGCTGAAGCTTTCTTT,CASLSGVRAEAFF
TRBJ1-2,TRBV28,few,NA,TGTGCCAGCAGGACACCAAAACAGGGAAACGACTATGGCTACACCTTC,CASRTPKQGNDYGYTF
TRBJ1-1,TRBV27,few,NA,TGTGCCAGCAGCTACGGCAGGGCGGAAACTGAAGCTTTCTTT,CASSYGRAETEAFF
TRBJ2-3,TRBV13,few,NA,TGTGCCAGCAGCGCCAGACCCGTTGATACGCAGTATTTT,CASSARPVDTQYF
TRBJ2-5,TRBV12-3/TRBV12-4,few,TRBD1,TGTGCCAGCAGTTTAGTGCAGGGGGCCGAGACCCAGTACTTC,CASSLVQGAETQYF
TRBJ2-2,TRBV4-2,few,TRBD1,TGTGCCAGCAGCCAAGTCCCTACAGGGGCGGGCACCGGGGAGCTGTTTTTT,CASSQVPTGAGTGELFF
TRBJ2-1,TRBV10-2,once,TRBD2,TGCGCCAGCAGTGGAGGCGGGAGTCCCTACAATGAGCAGTTCTTC,CASSGGGSPYNEQFF
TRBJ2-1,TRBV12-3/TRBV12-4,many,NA,TGTGCCAGCAGCCAACTAGAAAGCTCCTACAATGAGCAGTTCTTC,CASSQLESSYNEQFF
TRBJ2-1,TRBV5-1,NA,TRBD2,TGCGCCAGCAGTGGGGTCCGCGGGAGCTCCTACAATGAGCAGTTCTTC,CASSGVRGSSYNEQFF
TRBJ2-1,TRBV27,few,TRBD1,TGTGCCAGCAGGACAGGGGGCCTGAATGAGCAGTTCTTC,CASRTGGLNEQFF
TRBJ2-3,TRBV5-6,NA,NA,TGTGCCAGCGCCAAAAGGGGGGCAGATACGCAGTATTTT,CASAKRGADTQYF
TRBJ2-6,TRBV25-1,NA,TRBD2,TGTGCCAGCAGGATAGCGGGAGGGATCTCTGGGGCCAACGTCCTGACTTTC,CASRIAGGISGANVLTF
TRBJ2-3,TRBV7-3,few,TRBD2,TGTGCCAGCAGCAGGACTAGCGGGAGTTTAGATACGCAGTATTTT,CASSRTSGSLDTQYF
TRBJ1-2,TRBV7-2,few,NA,TGTGCCAGCAGCCTGCGACAGTCCGAGTATGGCTACACCTTC,CASSLRQSEYGYTF
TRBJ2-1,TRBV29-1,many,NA,TGCAGCGCCGCAGCCGGGAAGGGGTGGGGTGAGCAGTTCTTC,CSAAAGKGWGEQFF
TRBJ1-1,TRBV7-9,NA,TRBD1,TGTGCCAGCAGCTGCGGGACAGGCCCGAACACTGAAGCTTTCTTT,CASSCGTGPNTEAFF